There are a few counts of the clone carrying this T cell receptor (beta chain). As yet, its antigen is unknown. This record comes from a study of blood T cells in healthy people across ages. Study results and caveats: Naive T cell percentage and TCR beta diversity correlated strongly.

Germline CDR1 reads DFQATT; CDR2 reads SNEGSKA (reference sequence). The CDR3 sequence is 13 residues long. Trimming left V 8 bases short and J 0 bases short, with 12 bases between. A sample-barcoded 5' primer and a J-beta primer mix were used in a second PCR of roughly 7 to 12 cycles. Each CDR3 protein gets one entry after TCRdb re-called the 5' RACE reads with MiXCR. The sample has approximately 490,000 distinct CDR3 sequences; under 30% are singletons. The donors, aged roughly 6 to 95, were healthy Caucasians from Russia. These same data were also listed under a study on T cells of mothers and their children. That source adds: The extracted RNA was employed in its entirety for cDNA synthesis, at around 1.4 ug per 15 ul. Relative to unrelated pairs, biologically related mother-child dyads exhibited marginally greater, non-significant overlap.

The sample taken for sequencing was blood. This receptor was taken from a boy aged 5-17 years in good health. The chain carries TRBV20-1 and TRBJ2-3, with a tentative D call TRBD1 (6 bases). For the CDR3, the DNA is TGCAGTAAACAGGGCGGGAGCACAGATACGCAGTATTTT. Its protein product is CSKQGGSTDTQYF.